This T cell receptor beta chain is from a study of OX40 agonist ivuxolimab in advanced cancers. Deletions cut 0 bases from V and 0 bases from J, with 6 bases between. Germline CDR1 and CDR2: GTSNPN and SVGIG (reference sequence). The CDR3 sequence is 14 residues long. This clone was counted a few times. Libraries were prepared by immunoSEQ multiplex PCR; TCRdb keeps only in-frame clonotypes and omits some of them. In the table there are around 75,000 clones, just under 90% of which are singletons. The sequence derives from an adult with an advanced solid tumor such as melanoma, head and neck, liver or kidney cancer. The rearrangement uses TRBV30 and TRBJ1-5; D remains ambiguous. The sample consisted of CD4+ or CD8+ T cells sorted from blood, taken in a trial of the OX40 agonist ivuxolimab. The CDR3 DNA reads TGTGCCTGGAGTGTATCAGTTAGCAATCAGCCCCAGCATTTT. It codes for CAWSVSVSNQPQHF. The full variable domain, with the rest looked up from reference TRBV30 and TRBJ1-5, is SQTIHQWPATLVQPVGSPLSLECTVEGTSNPNLYWYRQAAGRGLQLLFYSVGIGQISSEVPQNLSASRPQDRQFILSSKKLLLSDSGFYLCAWSVSVSNQPQHFGDGTRLSIL.